This TCR beta chain was captured in a study of T cell responses to AZD1222 COVID-19 vaccine. The CDR3 contains 16 residues. V lost 2 bases to trimming and J lost 5 bases; unmatched junction nucleotides: 11. Germline V gene sequence: CDR1 SGHNT, CDR2 YENEEA. Produced via immunoSEQ multiplex PCR; TCRdb's table is partial and in-frame only. The sample yields about 150,000 clones, about 90% seen once. The chain carries TRBV11-3 and TRBJ2-5; 7 bases are shared with TRBD2. This TCR was sampled from an adult who received the AZD1222 COVID-19 vaccine. This sample comprised peripheral blood, obtained 28 days after the second AZD1222 dose. CDR3 coding DNA: TGTGCCAGCAGCTTACTCTTAGCGGGTCGGGGGGAGACCCAGTACTTC. This translates into CASSLLLAGRGETQYF.